What follows are 11 T cell receptor beta chains derived from one specimen sequenced in a study of cytomegalovirus exposure and HLA in healthy donors. The PCR ran on 60 Vbeta and 13 Jbeta primers. This table comes from immunoSEQ multiplex PCR, and its TCRdb copy is limited to in-frame clones, with some not included. The table lists fewer than 250,000 clones. Specimen: PBMCs. The receptors shown here come from a woman aged 25 to 39 in good health and CMV-seropositive.

About this clone itself: Relative to the germline gene, one junction end is altered; a read error may explain this. The rearrangement joins TRBV2 to TRBJ2-7; TRBD2 agrees at 9 bases. CDR3 size: 13 residues. CDR1 and CDR2 (germline): SNHLY, FYNNEI. The CDR3 protein is CASSLYRAGTSNF. The CDR3 DNA reads as TGTGCCAGCAGTCTATACAGAGCCGGGACTAGCAACTTC.

The CDR3 region is CASNTGEMGLDEKLFF. CDR3 coding DNA: TGTGCCAGCAATACCGGGGAGATGGGCTTAGATGAAAAACTGTTTTTT. This rearrangement joins TRBV2 to TRBJ1-4; D is uncertain. Per the germline V gene, CDR1 is SNHLY and CDR2 is FYNNEI. Trimming stripped 7 bases from V and 6 bases from J, with 21 bases between. The length of the CDR3 is 16 residues.

V and J are TRBV10-3 and TRBJ2-3, with TRBD1 identical over 11 bases. The V gene end was trimmed by 4 bases and the J gene end by 2 bases; junction bases not matched to a gene: 2. Germline loops: CDR1 ENHRY, CDR2 SYGVKD. There are 15 residues in the CDR3. CDR3 in DNA: TGTGCCATCAGTGGGACAGGGGGCTTCACAGATACGCAGTATTTT. Translation gives CAISGTGGFTDTQYF.

The V call is TRBV11-2, the J call TRBJ2-7; 7 nucleotides match TRBD2. The ends lost 2 bases at V and 7 bases at J; junction bases unmatched: 11. The CDR3 totals 15 residues. The V gene's germline CDR1 is SGHAT and CDR2 FQNNGV. CDR3 sequence reads: CASSLKREVGGEQYF. CDR3 DNA: TGTGCCAGCAGCTTAAAGCGGGAAGTCGGGGGAGAGCAGTACTTC.

The chain employs TRBV19 and TRBJ2-1; 9 positions match TRBD2. This CDR3 contains 21 residues. After removal of 2 bases from V and 0 bases from J, the junction contained 17 bases not matched to a gene. The germline V gene has CDR1 LNHDA and CDR2 SQIVND (reference sequence). The CDR3 DNA is TGTGCCAGTAGTATACAATTGGCGGGAGGGTACTACCTCAGCTCCTACAATGAGCAGTTCTTC. The encoded protein is CASSIQLAGGYYLSSYNEQFF.

The rearrangement links TRBV6-4 to TRBJ1-2; 9 bases are shared with TRBD1. The CDR3 totals 15 residues. Trimming took 0 bases from V and 5 from J; bases not matched to a gene: 4. Germline assignment: CDR1 MRHNA and CDR2 SNTAGT. Written as DNA, the CDR3 is TGTGCCAGCAGTGACTCCCCGGACAGGGGTTATGGCTACACCTTC. Protein product: CASSDSPDRGYGYTF.

The gene calls are TRBV4-3 and TRBJ2-5, with TRBD2 matching over 13 bases. V shed 5 bases, J shed 4 bases, and the junction held 13 bases outside the gene matches. This CDR3 has 18 amino acids. Per the germline V gene, CDR1 is LGHNA and CDR2 is YSLEER. The CDR3 DNA reads as TGCGCCAGCAGCTTCACCCCCCTGGGACTAGCGGGAACAGAGACCCAGTACTTC. Its protein product is CASSFTPLGLAGTETQYF.

J is TRBJ1-5 and V is TRBV27, with TRBD1 matching over 11 bases. V was clipped by 5 bases and J by 7 bases; unmatched bases: 13. This CDR3 contains 17 residues. Germline V CDR1 and CDR2: MNHEY, SMNVEV (reference sequence). In DNA form, the CDR3 reads TGTGCCAGCAGTAACTTCCGGACAGGGGGCTTTATCCAGCCCCAGCATTTT. This translates into CASSNFRTGGFIQPQHF.

V is TRBV7-2 and J is TRBJ2-2; the D is unclear. CDR3 length equals 14 residues. The V end was cut by 3 bases, the J end by 3 bases, with 8 bases between. Germline V gene lookup returns CDR1 SGHTA and CDR2 FQGNSA. In nucleotides, the CDR3 is TGTGCCAGCAGCTTCCTCGAGTACACCGGGGAGCTGTTTTTT. Translated: CASSFLEYTGELFF.

The chain combines TRBV6-5 with TRBJ2-5; 7 nucleotides agree with TRBD1. With the DNA end fitting TRBJ2-7 better, the J assignment may be wrong. The CDR3 covers 14 residues. Germline V lookup: CDR1 MNHEY, CDR2 SVGAGI. CDR3 protein: CASSFGDSLYEQYF. The CDR3 DNA follows: TGTGCCAGCAGTTTCGGGGACAGTCTCTACGAGCAGTACTTC.

The genes are TRBV29-1 and TRBJ1-4; D unresolved. Germline values: CDR1 SQVTM, CDR2 ANQGSEA. The V end was cut by 6 bases, the J end by 7 bases, with 9 bases between. This CDR3 is 11 amino acids long. The chain's CDR3 is CSVMEGEKLFF. The CDR3 DNA follows: TGCAGCGTGATGGAGGGTGAAAAACTGTTTTTT.